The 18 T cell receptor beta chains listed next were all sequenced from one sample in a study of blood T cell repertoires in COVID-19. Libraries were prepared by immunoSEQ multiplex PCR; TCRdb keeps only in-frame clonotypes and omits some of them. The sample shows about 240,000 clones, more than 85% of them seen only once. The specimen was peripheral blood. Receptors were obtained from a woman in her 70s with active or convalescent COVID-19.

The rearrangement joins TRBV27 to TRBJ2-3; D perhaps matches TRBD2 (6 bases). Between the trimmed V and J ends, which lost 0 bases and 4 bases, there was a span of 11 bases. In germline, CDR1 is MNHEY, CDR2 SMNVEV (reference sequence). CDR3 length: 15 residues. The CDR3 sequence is CASSLSTSGADTQYF. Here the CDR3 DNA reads TGTGCCAGCAGTTTATCGACTAGTGGGGCAGATACGCAGTATTTT.

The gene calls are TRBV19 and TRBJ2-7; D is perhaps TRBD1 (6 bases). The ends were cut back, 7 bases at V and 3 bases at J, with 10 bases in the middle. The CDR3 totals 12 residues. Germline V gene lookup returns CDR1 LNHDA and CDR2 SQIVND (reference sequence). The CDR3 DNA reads TGTGCCAGTACCTCAGGGGACTACGAGCAGTACTTC. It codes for CASTSGDYEQYF.

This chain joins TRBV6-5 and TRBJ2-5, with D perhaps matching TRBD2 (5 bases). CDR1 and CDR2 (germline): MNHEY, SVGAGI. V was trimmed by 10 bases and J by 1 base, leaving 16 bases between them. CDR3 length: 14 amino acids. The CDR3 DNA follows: TGTGCCACTCACCGCGGGCAGATCCAAGAGACCCAGTACTTC. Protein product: CATHRGQIQETQYF.

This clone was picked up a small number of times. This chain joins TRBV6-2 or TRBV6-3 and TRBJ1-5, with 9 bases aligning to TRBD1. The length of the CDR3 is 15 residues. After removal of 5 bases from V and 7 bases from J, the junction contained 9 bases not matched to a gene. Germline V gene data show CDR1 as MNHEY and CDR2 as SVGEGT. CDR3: CASSPRGQGRQPQHF. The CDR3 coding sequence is TGTGCCAGCAGTCCACGGGGACAGGGTAGACAGCCCCAGCATTTT.

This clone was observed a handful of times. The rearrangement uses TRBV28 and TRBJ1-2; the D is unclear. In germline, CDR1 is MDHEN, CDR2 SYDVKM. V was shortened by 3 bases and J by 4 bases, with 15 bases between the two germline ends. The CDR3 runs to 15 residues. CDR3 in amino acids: CASSLHRVLGYGYTF. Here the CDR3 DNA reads TGTGCCAGCAGTTTGCACCGGGTTCTGGGCTATGGCTACACCTTC.

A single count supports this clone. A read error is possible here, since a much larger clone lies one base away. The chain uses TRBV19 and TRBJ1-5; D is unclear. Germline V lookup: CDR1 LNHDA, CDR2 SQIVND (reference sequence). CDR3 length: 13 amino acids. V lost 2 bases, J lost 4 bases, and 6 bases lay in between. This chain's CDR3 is CASSIYQNQPQHF. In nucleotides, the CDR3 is TGTGCCAGTAGTATATATCAGAATCAGCCCCAGCATTTT. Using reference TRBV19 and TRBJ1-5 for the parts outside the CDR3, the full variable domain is DGGITQSPKYLFRKEGQNVTLSCEQNLNHDAMYWYRQDPGQGLRLIYYSQIVNDFQKGDIAEGYSVSREKKESFPLTVTSAQKNPTAFYLCASSIYQNQPQHFGDGTRLSIL.

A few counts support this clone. CDR3 sequence reads: CASSQEAGAGYTF. The DNA of the CDR3 is TGTGCCAGCAGCCAAGAAGCAGGGGCAGGCTACACCTTC. The chain carries TRBV3-1 (or the pseudogene TRBV3-2) and TRBJ1-2, with D possibly matching TRBD1 (6 bases). V was pared by 0 bases and J by 8 bases, with 10 bases between. The CDR3 spans 13 residues. Germline CDR1 reads LGHDT; CDR2 reads YNNKEL (reference sequence).

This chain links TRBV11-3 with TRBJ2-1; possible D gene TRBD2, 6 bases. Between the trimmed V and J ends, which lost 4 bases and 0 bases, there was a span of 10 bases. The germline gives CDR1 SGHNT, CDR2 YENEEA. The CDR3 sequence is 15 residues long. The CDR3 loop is CASSSSASSYNEQFF. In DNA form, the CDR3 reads TGTGCCAGCAGCTCTAGCGCGAGCTCCTACAATGAGCAGTTCTTC.

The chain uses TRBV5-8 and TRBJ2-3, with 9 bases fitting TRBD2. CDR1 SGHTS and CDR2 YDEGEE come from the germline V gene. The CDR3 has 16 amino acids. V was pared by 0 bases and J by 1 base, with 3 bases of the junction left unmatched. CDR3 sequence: CASSLATSGGTDTQYF. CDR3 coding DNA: TGTGCCAGCAGCTTGGCGACTAGCGGCGGCACAGATACGCAGTATTTT.

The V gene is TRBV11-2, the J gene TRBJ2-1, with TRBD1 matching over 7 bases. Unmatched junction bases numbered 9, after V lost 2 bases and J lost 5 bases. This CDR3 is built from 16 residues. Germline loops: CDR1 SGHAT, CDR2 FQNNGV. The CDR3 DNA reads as TGTGCCAGCAGCTTACAGGGACAGTTTGTAAACAATGAGCAGTTCTTC. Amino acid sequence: CASSLQGQFVNNEQFF.

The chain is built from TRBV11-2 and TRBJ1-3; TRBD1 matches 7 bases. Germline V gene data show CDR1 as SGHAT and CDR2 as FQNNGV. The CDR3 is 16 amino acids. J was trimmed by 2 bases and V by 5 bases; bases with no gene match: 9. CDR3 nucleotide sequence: TGTGCCAGCAGCCCAATCAGGGGGGTCCCTGGAAACACCATATATTTT. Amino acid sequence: CASSPIRGVPGNTIYF.

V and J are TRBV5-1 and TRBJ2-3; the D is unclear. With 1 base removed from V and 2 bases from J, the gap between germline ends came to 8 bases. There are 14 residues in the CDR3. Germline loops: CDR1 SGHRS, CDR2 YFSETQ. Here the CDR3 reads CASSLQFSTDTQYF. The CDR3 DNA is TGCGCCAGCAGCTTGCAGTTTTCCACAGATACGCAGTATTTT.

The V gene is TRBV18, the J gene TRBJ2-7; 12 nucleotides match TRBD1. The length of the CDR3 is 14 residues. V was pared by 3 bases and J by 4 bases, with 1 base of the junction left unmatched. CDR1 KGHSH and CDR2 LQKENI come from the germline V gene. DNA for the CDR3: TGTGCCAGCTCACCGGGACAGGGGGCTTACGAGCAGTACTTC. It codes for CASSPGQGAYEQYF.

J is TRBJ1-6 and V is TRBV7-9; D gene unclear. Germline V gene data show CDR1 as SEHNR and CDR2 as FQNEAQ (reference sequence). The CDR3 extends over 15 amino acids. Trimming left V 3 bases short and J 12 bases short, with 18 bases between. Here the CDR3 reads CASSFGSLGPKPLHF. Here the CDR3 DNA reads TGTGCCAGCAGCTTCGGGTCTTTAGGCCCTAAACCCCTCCACTTT. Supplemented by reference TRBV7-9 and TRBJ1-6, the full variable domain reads DTGVSQNPRHKITKRGQNVTFRCDPISEHNRLYWYRQTLGQGPEFLTYFQNEAQLEKSRLLSDRFSAERPKGSFSTLEIQRTEQGDSAMYLCASSFGSLGPKPLHFGNGTRLTVT.

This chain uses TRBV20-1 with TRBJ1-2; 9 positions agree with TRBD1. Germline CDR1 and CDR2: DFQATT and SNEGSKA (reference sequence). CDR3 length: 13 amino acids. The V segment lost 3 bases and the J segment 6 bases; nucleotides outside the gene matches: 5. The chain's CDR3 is CSASPGQGDGYTF. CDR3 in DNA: TGCAGTGCTAGTCCGGGACAGGGTGATGGCTACACCTTC.

This CDR3 reads CASTLRTGVAPLHF. The CDR3 DNA is TGTGCCAGCACCCTAAGGACAGGGGTGGCACCCCTCCACTTT. V usage is TRBV6-5 and J usage is TRBJ1-6; 9 nucleotides match TRBD1. CDR1 MNHEY and CDR2 SVGAGI come from the germline V gene. V shed 7 bases, J shed 11 bases, and the junction held 9 bases outside the gene matches. The CDR3 extends over 14 amino acids.

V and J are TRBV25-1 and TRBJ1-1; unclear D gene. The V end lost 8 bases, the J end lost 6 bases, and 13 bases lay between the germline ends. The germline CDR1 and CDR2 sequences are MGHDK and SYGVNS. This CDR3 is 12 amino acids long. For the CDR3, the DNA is TGTGCCAGCGCCGTAGAGGCCTCTGAAGCTTTCTTT. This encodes CASAVEASEAFF.

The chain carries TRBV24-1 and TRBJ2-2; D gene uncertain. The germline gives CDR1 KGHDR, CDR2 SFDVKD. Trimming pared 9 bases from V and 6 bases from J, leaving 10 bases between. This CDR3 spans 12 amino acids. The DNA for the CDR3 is TGTGCCACCGCGTTCACGTCCGGGGAGCTGTTTTTT. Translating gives CATAFTSGELFF.